In its sample, the clone carrying this TCR beta chain was seen a few times. Its antigen is not known. V was clipped by 6 bases and J by 5 bases; unmatched bases: 0. The CDR3 extends over 14 amino acids. CDR1 MNHEY and CDR2 SMNVEV come from the germline V gene (reference sequence). A 3' RACE protocol on RNA, with unique molecular identifiers, produced the TCR library. TCRdb called the 3' RACE reads again in MiXCR, with one record for every CDR3 protein. The data show about 89,000 distinct CDR3 sequences, approximately 6.9% seen once. This entry is derived from a study of HIV-infected children after antiretroviral therapy interruption. Across the study: Recorded EBV and CMV exposure existed for most children. General study points: The Gini coefficient of naive CD4+ repertoires rose, returning to baseline by 3 years.

This sample's treatment: PENTA 11 planned treatment interruption arm or continuous ART arm. The receptor was isolated from a pool of human donors with HIV. Sequenced material: CD45RA+ CD4+ T cells from PBMCs, pooled from several time points, taken from a donor given antiretroviral therapy, either interrupted or continuous. Subset indicated: naive CD4+ CD45RA+ CD45RO- T cells. The chain is built from TRBV27 and TRBJ1-6, with 11 bases matching TRBD1. CDR3 loop: CASRDRGHNSPLHF. CDR3 sequence (DNA): TGTGCCAGCAGGGACAGGGGGCATAATTCACCCCTCCACTTT.